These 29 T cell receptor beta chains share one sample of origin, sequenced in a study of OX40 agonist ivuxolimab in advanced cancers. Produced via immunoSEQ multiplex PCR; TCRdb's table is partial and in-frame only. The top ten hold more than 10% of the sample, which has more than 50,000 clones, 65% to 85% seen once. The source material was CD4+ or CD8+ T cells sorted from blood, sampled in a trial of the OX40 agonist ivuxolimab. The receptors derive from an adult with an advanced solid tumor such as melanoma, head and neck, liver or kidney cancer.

CDR3 nucleotide sequence: TGTGCCTGCGCGGGGGCTTTTAATGAAAAACTGTTTTTT. Residues: CACAGAFNEKLFF. The chain joins TRBV19 to TRBJ1-4; D might be TRBD1 (6 bases). The V and J ends lost 11 bases and 4 bases respectively, with 14 bases between them. The CDR3 length is 13 residues. Germline V gene sequence: CDR1 LNHDA, CDR2 SQIVND (reference sequence).

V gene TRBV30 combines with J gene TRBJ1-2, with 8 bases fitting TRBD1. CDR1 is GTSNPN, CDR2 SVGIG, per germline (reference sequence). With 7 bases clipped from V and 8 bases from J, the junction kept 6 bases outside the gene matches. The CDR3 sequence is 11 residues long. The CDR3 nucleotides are TGTGCCTTTCAGACAGGGGACGGCTACACCTTC. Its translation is CAFQTGDGYTF.

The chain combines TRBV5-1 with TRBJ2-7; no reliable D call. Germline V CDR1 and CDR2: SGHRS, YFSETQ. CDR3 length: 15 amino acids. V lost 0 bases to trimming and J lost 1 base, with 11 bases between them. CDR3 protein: CASSLDWASSYEQYF. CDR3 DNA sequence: TGCGCCAGCAGCTTGGATTGGGCTAGTTCCTACGAGCAGTACTTC.

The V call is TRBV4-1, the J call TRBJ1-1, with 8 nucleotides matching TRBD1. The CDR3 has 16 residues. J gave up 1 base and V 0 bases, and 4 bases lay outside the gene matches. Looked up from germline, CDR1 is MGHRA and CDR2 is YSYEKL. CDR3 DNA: TGCGCCAGCAGCCAAGATCCCGGGACAGGGAACACTGAAGCTTTCTTT. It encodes CASSQDPGTGNTEAFF.

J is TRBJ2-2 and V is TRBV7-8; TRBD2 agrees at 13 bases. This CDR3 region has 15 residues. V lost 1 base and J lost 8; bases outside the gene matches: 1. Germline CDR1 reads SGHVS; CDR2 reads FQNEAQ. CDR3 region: CASSLGTSGSGELFF. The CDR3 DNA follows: TGTGCCAGCAGCTTAGGGACTAGCGGGAGTGGGGAGCTGTTTTTT.

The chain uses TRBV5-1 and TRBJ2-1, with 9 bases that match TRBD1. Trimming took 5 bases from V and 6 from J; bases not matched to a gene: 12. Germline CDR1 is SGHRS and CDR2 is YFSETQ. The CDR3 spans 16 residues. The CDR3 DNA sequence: TGCGCCAGCAGACCTGACCCGGGACAGGGTTTCAATGAGCAGTTCTTC. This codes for CASRPDPGQGFNEQFF.

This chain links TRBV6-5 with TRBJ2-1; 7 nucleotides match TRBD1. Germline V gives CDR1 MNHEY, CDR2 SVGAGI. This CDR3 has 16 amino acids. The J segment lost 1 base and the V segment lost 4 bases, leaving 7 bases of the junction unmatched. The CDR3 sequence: CASSSPRDSSYNEQFF. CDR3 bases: TGTGCCAGCAGTTCCCCGAGGGACAGTTCCTACAATGAGCAGTTCTTC.

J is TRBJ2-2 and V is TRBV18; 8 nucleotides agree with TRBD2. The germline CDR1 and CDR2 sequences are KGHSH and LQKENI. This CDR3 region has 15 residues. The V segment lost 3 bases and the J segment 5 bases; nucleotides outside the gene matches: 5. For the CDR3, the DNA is TGTGCCAGCTCACCTCGAGCGGGAGAAACCGGGGAGCTGTTTTTT. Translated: CASSPRAGETGELFF. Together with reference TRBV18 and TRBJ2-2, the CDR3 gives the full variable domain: NAGVMQNPRHLVRRRGQEARLRCSPMKGHSHVYWYRQLPEEGLKFMVYLQKENIIDESGMPKERFSAEFPKEGPSILRIQQVVRGDSAAYFCASSPRAGETGELFFGEGSRLTVL.

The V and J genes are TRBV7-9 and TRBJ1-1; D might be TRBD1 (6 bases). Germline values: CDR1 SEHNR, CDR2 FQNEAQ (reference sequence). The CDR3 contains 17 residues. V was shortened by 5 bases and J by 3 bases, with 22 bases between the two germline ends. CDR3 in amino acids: CASSPHRLTGKYTEAFF. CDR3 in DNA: TGTGCCAGCAGCCCACACCGCCTAACAGGGAAGTACACTGAAGCTTTCTTT.

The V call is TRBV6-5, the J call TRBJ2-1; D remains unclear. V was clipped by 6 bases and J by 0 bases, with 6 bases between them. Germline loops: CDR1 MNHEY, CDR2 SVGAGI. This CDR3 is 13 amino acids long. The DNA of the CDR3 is TGTGCCAGCAGGGGCAGCTCCTACAATGAGCAGTTCTTC. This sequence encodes CASRGSSYNEQFF.

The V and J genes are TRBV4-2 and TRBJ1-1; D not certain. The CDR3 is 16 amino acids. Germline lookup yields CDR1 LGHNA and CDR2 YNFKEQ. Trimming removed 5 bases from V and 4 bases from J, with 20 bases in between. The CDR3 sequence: CASSLGYSSSSTEAFF. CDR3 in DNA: TGTGCCAGCAGCTTGGGGTACAGTTCGAGTAGCACTGAAGCTTTCTTT.

For the CDR3, the DNA is TGTGCCAGCAGCCGAGGACAGGGGATGTCCTATGGCTACACCTTC. Protein product: CASSRGQGMSYGYTF. This chain joins TRBV28 and TRBJ1-2; TRBD1 matches at 9 bases. Germline trimming cut 6 bases from V and 4 bases from J; bases unmatched to any gene: 9. The CDR3 is 15 amino acids. Germline CDR1 and CDR2: MDHEN and SYDVKM.

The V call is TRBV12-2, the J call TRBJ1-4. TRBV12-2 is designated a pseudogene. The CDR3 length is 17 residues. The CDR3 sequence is CASRLVVPDEMYEKLFF. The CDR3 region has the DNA TGTGCAAGTCGCTTAGTAGTGCCGGACGAGATGTATGAAAAACTGTTTTTT.

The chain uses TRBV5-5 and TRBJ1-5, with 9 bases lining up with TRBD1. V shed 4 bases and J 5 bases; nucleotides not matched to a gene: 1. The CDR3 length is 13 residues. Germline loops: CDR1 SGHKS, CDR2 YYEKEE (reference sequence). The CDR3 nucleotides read TGTGCCAGCAGCAGGGACAGGGATCAGCCCCAGCATTTT. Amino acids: CASSRDRDQPQHF.

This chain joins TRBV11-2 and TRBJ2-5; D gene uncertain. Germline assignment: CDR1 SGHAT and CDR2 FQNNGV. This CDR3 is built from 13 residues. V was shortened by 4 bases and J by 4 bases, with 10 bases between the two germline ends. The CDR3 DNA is TGTGCCAGCAGCTCCCAAAACTTAGAGACCCAGTACTTC. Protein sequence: CASSSQNLETQYF.

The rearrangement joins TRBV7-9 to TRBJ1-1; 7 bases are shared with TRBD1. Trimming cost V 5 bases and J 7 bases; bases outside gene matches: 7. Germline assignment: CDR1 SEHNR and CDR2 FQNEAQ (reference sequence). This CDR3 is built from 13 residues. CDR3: CASSKDRVGEAFF. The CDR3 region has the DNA TGTGCCAGCAGCAAAGACAGGGTAGGTGAAGCTTTCTTT.

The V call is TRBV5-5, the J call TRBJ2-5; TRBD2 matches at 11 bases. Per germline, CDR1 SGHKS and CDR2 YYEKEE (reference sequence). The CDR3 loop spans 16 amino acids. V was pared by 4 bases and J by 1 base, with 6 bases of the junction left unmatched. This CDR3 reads CASSPNSGRAQETQYF. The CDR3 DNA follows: TGTGCCAGCAGCCCGAATAGCGGGAGGGCCCAAGAGACCCAGTACTTC.

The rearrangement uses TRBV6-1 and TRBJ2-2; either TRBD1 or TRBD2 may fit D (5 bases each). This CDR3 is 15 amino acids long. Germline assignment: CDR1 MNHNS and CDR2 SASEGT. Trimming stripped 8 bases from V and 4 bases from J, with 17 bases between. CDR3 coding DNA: TGTGCCAGCGTTCCGGGACGGACGATCACCGGGGAGCTGTTTTTT. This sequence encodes CASVPGRTITGELFF.

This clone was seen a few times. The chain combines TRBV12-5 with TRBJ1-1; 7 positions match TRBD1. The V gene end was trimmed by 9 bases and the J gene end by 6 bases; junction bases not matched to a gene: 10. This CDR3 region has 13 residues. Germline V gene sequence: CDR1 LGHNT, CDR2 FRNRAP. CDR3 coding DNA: TGTGCTAGCCGACAGGGAAGCTATCCTGAAGCTTTCTTT. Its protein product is CASRQGSYPEAFF.

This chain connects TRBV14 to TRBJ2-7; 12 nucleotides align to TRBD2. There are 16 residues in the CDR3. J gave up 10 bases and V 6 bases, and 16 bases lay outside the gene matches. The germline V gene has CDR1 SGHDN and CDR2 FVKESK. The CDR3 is CASSPPLLAGGGRQYF. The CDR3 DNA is TGTGCCAGCAGTCCCCCCCTACTAGCGGGAGGAGGTAGACAGTACTTC.

The CDR3 is CAWAKAGTRDQPQHF. Written as DNA, the CDR3 is TGTGCCTGGGCCAAAGCCGGGACACGGGATCAGCCCCAGCATTTT. The chain is built from TRBV30 and TRBJ1-5; a possible D gene is TRBD1 (6 bases). The germline V gene has CDR1 GTSNPN and CDR2 SVGIG (reference sequence). This CDR3 region has 15 residues. V dropped 5 bases and J dropped 5 bases, with 19 bases sitting between them.

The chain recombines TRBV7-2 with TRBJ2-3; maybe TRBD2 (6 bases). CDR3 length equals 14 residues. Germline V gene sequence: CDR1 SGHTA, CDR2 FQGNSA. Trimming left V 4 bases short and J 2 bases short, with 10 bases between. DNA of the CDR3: TGTGCCAGCAGCTCGGGAGTAGACACAGATACGCAGTATTTT. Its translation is CASSSGVDTDTQYF.

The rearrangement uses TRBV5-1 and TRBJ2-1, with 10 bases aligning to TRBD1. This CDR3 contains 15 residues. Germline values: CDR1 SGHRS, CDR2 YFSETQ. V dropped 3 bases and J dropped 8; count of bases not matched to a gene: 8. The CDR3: CASSSGQGGYDEQFF. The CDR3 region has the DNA TGCGCCAGCAGCTCTGGACAGGGGGGATATGATGAGCAGTTCTTC. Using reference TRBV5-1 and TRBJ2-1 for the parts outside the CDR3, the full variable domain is KAGVTQTPRYLIKTRGQQVTLSCSPISGHRSVSWYQQTPGQGLQFLFEYFSETQRNKGNFPGRFSGRQFSNSRSEMNVSTLELGDSALYLCASSSGQGGYDEQFFGPGTRLTVL.

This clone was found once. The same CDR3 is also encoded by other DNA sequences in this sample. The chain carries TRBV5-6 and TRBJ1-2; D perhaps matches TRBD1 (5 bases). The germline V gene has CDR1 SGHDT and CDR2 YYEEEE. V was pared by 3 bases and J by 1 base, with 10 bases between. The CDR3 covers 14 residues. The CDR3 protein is CASSSLGGNYGYTF. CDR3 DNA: TGTGCCAGCAGCTCGTTGGGGGGTAACTATGGCTACACCTTC.

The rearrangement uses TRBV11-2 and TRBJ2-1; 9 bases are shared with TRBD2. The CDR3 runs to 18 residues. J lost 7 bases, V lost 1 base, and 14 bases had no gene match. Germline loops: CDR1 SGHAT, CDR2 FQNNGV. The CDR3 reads CASSLAGTSLLGGNEQFF. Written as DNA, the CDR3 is TGTGCCAGCAGCTTAGCCGGGACTAGCCTCCTGGGTGGGAATGAGCAGTTCTTC.

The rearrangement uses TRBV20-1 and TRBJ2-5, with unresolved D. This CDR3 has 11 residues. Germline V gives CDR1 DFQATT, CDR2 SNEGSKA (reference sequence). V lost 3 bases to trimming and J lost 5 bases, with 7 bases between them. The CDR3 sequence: CSARAAETQYF. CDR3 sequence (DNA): TGCAGTGCTAGGGCCGCGGAGACCCAGTACTTC.

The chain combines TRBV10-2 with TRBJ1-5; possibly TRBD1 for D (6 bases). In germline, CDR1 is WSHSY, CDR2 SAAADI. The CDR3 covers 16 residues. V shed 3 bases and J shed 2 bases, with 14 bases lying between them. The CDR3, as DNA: TGCGCCAGCAGTGACGCGGCACAGGGTGGCAATCAGCCCCAGCATTTT. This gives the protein CASSDAAQGGNQPQHF.

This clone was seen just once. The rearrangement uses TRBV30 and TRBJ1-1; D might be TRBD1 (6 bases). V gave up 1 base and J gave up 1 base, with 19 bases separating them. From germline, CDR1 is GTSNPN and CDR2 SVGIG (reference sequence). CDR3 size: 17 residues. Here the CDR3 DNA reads TGTGCCTGGAGTGGTAAACTAGGGGGAAATCGGAACACTGAAGCTTTCTTT. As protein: CAWSGKLGGNRNTEAFF.

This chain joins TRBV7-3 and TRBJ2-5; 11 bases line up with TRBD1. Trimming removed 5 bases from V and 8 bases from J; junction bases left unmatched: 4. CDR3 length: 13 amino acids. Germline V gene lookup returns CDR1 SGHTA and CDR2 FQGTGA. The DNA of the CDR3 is TGTGCCAGCAGCCCCGGACAGGGGGCTACCCAGTACTTC. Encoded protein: CASSPGQGATQYF.